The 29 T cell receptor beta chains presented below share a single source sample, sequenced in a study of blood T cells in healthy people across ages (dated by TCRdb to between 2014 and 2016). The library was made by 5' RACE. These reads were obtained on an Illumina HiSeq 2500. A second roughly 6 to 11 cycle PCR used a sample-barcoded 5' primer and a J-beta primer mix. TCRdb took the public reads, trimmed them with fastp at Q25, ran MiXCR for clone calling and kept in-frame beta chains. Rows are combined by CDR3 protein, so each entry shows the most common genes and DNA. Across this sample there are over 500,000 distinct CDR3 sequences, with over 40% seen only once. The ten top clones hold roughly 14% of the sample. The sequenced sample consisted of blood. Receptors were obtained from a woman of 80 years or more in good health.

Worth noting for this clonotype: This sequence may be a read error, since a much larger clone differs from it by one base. Written as DNA, the CDR3 is TGTGCCAGCAGTTTACCAGGGGTGCGACCCGACGAGCAGTACTTC. Its protein product is CASSLPGVRPDEQYF. The chain uses TRBV28 and TRBJ2-7; the D gene is possibly TRBD1 (6 bases). Trimming took off 2 bases at V and 5 bases at J, with 16 bases between the two ends. CDR3 length: 15 residues. Germline V gene sequence: CDR1 MDHEN, CDR2 SYDVKM.

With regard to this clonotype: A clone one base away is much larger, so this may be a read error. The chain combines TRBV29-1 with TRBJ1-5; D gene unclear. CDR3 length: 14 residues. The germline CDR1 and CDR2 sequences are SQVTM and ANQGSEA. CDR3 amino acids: CSVAPGPGNQPRHF. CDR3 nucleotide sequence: TGCAGCGTTGCCCCCGGGCCGGGCAATCAGCCCCGGCATTTT.

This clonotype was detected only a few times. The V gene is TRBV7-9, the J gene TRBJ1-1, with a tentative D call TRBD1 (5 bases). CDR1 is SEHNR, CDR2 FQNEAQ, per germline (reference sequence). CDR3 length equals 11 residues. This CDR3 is CANRPNTEAFF. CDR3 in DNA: TGTGCTAACAGGCCAAACACTGAAGCTTTCTTT.

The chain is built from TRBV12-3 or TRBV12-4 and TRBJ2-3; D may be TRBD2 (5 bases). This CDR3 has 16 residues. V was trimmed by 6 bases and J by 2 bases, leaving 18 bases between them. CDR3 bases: TGTGCCAGCAGAAAAGAGGGCGGACTTACCACAGATACGCAGTATTTT. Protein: CASRKEGGLTTDTQYF.

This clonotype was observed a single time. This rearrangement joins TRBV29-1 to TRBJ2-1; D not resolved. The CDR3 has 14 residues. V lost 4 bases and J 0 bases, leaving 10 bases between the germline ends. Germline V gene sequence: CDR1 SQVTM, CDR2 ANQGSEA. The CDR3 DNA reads TGCAGCGTTGGAATTGGAAGCTCCTACAATGAGCAGTTCTTC. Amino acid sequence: CSVGIGSSYNEQFF.

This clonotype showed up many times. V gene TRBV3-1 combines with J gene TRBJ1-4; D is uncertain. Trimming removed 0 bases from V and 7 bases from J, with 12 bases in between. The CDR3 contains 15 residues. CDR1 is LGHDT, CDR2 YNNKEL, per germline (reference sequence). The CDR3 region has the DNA TGTGCCAGCAGCCAAGATAACGACAATGGTGAAAAACTGTTTTTT. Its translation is CASSQDNDNGEKLFF.

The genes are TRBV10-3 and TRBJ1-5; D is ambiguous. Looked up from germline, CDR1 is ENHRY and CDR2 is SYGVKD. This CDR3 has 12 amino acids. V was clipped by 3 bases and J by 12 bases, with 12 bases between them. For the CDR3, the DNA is TGTGCCATCAGTGATTCGCGGTGTAGCCAGCATTTT. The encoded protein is CAISDSRCSQHF.

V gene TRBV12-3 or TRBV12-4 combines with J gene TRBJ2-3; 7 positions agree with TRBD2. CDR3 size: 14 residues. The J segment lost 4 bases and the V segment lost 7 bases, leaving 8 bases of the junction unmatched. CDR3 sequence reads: CASTRAREADTQYF. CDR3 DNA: TGTGCCAGCACCCGGGCCCGGGAGGCAGATACGCAGTATTTT.

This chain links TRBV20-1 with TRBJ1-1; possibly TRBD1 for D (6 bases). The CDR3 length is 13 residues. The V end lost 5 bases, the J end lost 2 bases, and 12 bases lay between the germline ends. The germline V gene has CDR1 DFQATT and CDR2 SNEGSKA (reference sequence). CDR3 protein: CSAPGQTNTEAFF. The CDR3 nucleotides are TGCAGTGCTCCGGGACAAACTAACACTGAAGCTTTCTTT.

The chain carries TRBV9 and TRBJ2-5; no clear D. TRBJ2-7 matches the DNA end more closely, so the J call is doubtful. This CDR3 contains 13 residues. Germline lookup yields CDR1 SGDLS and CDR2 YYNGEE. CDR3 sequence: CASSPRYSYEQYF. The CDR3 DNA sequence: TGTGCCAGCAGCCCGCGGTACTCCTACGAGCAGTACTTC.

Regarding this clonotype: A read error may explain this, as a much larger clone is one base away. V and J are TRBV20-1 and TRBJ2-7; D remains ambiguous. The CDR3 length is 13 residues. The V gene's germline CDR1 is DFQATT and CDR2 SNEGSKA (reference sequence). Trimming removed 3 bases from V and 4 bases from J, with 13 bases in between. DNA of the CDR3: TGCAGTGCTAGGTGGAAAGGGTCATACGAGCAGTACTTC. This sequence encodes CSARWKGSYEQYF.

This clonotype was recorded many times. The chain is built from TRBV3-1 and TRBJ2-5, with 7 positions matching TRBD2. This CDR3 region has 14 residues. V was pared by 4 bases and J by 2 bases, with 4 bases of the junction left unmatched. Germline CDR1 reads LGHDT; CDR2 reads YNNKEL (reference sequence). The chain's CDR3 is CASSRGLEQETQYF. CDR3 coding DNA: TGTGCCAGCAGCCGCGGACTAGAACAAGAGACCCAGTACTTC.

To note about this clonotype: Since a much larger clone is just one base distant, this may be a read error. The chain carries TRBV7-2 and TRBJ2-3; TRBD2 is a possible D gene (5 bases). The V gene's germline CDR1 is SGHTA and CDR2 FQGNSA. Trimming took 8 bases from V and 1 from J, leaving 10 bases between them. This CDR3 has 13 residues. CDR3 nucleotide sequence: TGTGCCAGCTTACCAGCGGGCACAGATACGCAGTATTTT. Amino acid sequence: CASLPAGTDTQYF.

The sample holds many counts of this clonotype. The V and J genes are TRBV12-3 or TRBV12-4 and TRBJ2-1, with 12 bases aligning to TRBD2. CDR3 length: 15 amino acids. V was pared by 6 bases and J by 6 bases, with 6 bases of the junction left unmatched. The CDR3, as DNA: TGTGCCAGCAGACAACTAGCGGGGGGACTCAATGAGCAGTTCTTC. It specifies CASRQLAGGLNEQFF.

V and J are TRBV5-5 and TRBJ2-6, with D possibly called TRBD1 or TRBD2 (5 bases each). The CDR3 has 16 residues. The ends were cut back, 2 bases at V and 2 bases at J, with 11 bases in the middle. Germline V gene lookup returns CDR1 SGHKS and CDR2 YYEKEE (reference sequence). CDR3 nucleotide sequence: TGTGCCAGCAGCTTTATGTGGGACCCTGGGGCCAACGTCCTGACTTTC. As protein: CASSFMWDPGANVLTF.

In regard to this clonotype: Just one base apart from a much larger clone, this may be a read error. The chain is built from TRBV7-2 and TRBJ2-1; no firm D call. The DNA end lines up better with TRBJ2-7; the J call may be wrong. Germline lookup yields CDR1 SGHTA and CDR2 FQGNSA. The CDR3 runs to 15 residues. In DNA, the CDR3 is TGTGCCAGCAGCTTATCGGTTTCCCCCTACAATGAGCAGTACTTC. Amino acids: CASSLSVSPYNEQYF.

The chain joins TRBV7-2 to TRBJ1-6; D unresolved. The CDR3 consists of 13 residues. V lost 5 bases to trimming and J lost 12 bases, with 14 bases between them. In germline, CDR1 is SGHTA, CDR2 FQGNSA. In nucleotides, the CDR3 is TGTGCCAGCAGCCGGGAGGCGTCGGTACCCCTCCACTTT. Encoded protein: CASSREASVPLHF.

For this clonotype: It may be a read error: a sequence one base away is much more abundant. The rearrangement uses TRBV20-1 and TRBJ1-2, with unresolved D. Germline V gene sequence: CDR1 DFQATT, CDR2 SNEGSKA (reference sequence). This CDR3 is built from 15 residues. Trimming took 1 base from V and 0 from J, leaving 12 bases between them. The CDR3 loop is CSARGPERANYGYTF. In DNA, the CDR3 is TGCAGTGCTAGAGGCCCGGAAAGGGCTAACTATGGCTACACCTTC.

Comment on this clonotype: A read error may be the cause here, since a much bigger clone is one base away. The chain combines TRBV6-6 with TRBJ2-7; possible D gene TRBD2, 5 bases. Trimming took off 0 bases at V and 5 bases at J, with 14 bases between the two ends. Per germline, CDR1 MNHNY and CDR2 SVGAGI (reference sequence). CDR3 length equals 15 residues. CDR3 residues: CASSYSKKAADEQYF. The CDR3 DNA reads TGTGCCAGCAGTTACTCGAAGAAAGCGGCCGACGAGCAGTACTTC.

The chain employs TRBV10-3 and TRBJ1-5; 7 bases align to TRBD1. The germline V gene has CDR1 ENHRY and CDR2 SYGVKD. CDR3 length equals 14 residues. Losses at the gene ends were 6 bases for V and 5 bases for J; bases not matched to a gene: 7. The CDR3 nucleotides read TGTGCCATCAGGGCGACAGGGATGGATCAGCCCCAGCATTTT. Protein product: CAIRATGMDQPQHF.

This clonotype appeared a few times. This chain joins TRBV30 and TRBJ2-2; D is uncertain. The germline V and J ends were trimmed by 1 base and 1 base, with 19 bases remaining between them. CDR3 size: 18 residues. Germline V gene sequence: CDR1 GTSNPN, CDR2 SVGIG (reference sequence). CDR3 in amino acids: CAWSGVTVTRLNTGELFF. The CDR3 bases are TGTGCCTGGAGTGGAGTCACGGTGACTCGGTTGAACACCGGGGAGCTGTTTTTT. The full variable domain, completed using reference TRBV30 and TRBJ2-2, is SQTIHQWPATLVQPVGSPLSLECTVEGTSNPNLYWYRQAAGRGLQLLFYSVGIGQISSEVPQNLSASRPQDRQFILSSKKLLLSDSGFYLCAWSGVTVTRLNTGELFFGEGSRLTVL.

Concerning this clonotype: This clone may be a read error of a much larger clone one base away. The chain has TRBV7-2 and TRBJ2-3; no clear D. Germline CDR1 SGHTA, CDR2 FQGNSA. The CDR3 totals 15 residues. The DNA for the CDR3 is TGTGCCAGCAACTTATCTTGGGCAACACGAGATACGCAGTATTTT. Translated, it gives CASNLSWATRDTQYF.

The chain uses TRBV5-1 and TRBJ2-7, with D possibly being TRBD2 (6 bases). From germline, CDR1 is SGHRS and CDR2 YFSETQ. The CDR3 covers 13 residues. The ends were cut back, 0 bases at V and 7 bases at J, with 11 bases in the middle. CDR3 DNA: TGCGCCAGCAGCTTGGTTGTTGGGGGGGAGCAGTACTTC. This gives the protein CASSLVVGGEQYF. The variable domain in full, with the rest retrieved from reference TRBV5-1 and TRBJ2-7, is KAGVTQTPRYLIKTRGQQVTLSCSPISGHRSVSWYQQTPGQGLQFLFEYFSETQRNKGNFPGRFSGRQFSNSRSEMNVSTLELGDSALYLCASSLVVGGEQYFGPGTRLTVT.

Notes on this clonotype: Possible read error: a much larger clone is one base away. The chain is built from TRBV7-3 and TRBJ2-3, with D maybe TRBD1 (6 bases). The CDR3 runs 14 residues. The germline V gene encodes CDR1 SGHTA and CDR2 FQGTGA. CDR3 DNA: TGTACCAGCAGCTTGCTGGGGGCGGCAGATACGCAGTATTTT. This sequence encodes CTSSLLGAADTQYF.

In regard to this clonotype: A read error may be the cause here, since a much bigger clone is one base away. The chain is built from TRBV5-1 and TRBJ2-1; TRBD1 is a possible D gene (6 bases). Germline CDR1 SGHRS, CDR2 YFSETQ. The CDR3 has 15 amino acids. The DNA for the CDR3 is TGCGCCAGCAGCTTGGTACAGGGCCCCTACAATGGGCAGTTCTTC. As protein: CASSLVQGPYNGQFF.

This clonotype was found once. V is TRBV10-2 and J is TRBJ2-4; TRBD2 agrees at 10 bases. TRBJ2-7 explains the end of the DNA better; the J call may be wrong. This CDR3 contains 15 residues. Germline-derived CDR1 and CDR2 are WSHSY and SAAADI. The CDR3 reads CASSLSGGKAYEQYF. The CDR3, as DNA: TGCGCCAGCAGCCTTAGCGGGGGGAAGGCGTACGAGCAGTACTTC.

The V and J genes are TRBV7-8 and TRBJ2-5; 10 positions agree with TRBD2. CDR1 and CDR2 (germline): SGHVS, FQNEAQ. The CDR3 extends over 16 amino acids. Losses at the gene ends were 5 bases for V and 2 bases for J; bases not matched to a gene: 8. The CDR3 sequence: CASSRRTSGGQETQYF. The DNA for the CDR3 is TGTGCCAGCAGCCGTCGGACTAGCGGCGGACAAGAGACCCAGTACTTC.

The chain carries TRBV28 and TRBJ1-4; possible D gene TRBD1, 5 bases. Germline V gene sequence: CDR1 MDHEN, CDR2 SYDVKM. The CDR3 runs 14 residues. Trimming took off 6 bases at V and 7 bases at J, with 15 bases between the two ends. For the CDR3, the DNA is TGTGCCAGCAGCCGGACAACGCCCCGTGAAAAACTGTTTTTT. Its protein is CASSRTTPREKLFF.

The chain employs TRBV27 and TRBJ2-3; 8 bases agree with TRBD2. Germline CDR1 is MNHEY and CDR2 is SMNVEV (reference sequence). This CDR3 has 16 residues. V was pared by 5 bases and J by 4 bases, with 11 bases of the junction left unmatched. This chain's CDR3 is CASSPRGVAGPDTQYF. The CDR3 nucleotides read TGTGCCAGCAGTCCCCGGGGGGTAGCGGGACCAGATACGCAGTATTTT.